A selection of T cell receptor beta chains follows, all from one sample in a study of control samples from healthy donors and cancer patients. Repertoires were generated with immunoSEQ multiplex PCR, while TCRdb's copy carries only in-frame clones and drops some. The sample records over 100,000 clones, 88% being singletons. Specimen: blood. These receptors were obtained from a man aged 50 to 60 in good health. Each CDR3 is given with its conserved first and last residue. Fields, in order: J gene, D gene, V gene, clone size, CDR3 DNA, CDR3 protein. D genes are given only for firm matches. Size is omitted from some rows. Given values are once, few, many or a class for expanded clones.

J: TRBJ2-7; D: -; V: TRBV11-1; size: -; DNA: TGTGCCAGCAGCTTAGGTTTTAGCTCCTACGAGCAGTACTTC; CDR3: CASSLGFSSYEQYF
J: TRBJ2-7; D: -; V: TRBV18; size: -; DNA: TGTGCCAGCTCACCATCAGGGCTCCAAAGCTACGAGCAGTACTTC; CDR3: CASSPSGLQSYEQYF
J: TRBJ1-5; D: -; V: TRBV14; size: -; DNA: TGTGCCAGCAGCGCCACGGGGGGGGCTAGTCAGCCCCAGCATTTT; CDR3: CASSATGGASQPQHF
J: TRBJ2-7; D: -; V: TRBV5-1; size: once; DNA: TGCGCCAGCAGCTTGTCTGGGAGCTCCTACGAGCAGTACTTC; CDR3: CASSLSGSSYEQYF
J: TRBJ1-6; D: -; V: TRBV4-1; size: -; DNA: TGCGCCAGCAGCCGATCCCATAAAAGCTCCTATAATTCACCCCTCCACTTT; CDR3: CASSRSHKSSYNSPLHF
J: TRBJ2-5; D: -; V: TRBV12-5; size: -; DNA: TGTGCTAGTGGTTTGAGGGTAAAAGAGACCCAGTACTTC; CDR3: CASGLRVKETQYF
J: TRBJ2-5; D: -; V: TRBV15; size: -; DNA: TGTGCCACCAGCCCCCCGGGGGCAGAGACCCAGTACTTC; CDR3: CATSPPGAETQYF
J: TRBJ1-4; D: -; V: TRBV6-6; size: -; DNA: TGTGCCAGCAGTTACGGTGACCAAGGAGGTGAAAAACTGTTTTTT; CDR3: CASSYGDQGGEKLFF
J: TRBJ1-5; D: -; V: TRBV2; size: -; DNA: TGTGCCAGCAGAGATGTGGGGACTGGCAATCAGCCCCAGCATTTT; CDR3: CASRDVGTGNQPQHF
J: TRBJ2-7; D: TRBD1; V: TRBV6-2/TRBV6-3; size: once; DNA: TGTGCCAGCAGTTGGACAGGGGCATCTCCCTACGAGCAGTACTTC; CDR3: CASSWTGASPYEQYF
J: TRBJ1-1; D: -; V: TRBV5-1; size: -; DNA: TGCGCCAGCACCCTGGCCGGCCGATTAGGCACTGAAGCTTTCTTT; CDR3: CASTLAGRLGTEAFF
J: TRBJ2-3; D: -; V: TRBV10-3; size: -; DNA: TGTGCCATCAGTGAGTCGAGCAAAGATACGCAGTATTTT; CDR3: CAISESSKDTQYF
J: TRBJ2-1; D: -; V: TRBV2; size: -; DNA: TGTGCCAGCAGTGATAGAAGGGTAACCTACAATGAGCAGTTCTTC; CDR3: CASSDRRVTYNEQFF
J: TRBJ1-2; D: TRBD1; V: TRBV4-1; size: -; DNA: TGCGCCAGCAGCCAGGACAGGACATATGGCTACACCTTC; CDR3: CASSQDRTYGYTF
J: TRBJ1-3; D: -; V: TRBV4-1; size: few; DNA: TGCGCCAGCAGCCAAGCGCGAACAGGAAACACCATATATTTT; CDR3: CASSQARTGNTIYF
J: TRBJ1-3; D: -; V: TRBV15; size: -; DNA: TGTGCCACCAGCATGGGAGGGGGAAACACCATATATTTT; CDR3: CATSMGGGNTIYF
J: TRBJ2-6; D: TRBD1; V: TRBV3-1/TRBV3-2; size: -; DNA: TGTGCCAGCAGCCATCGGACAGGGATGATCTCTGGGGCCAACGTCCTGACTTTC; CDR3: CASSHRTGMISGANVLTF
J: TRBJ2-5; D: TRBD2; V: TRBV5-1; size: -; DNA: TGCGCCAGCAACTCGCGGCGGGGGAGACAACAAGAGACCCAGTACTTC; CDR3: CASNSRRGRQQETQYF
J: TRBJ2-7; D: TRBD2; V: TRBV9; size: -; DNA: TGTGCCAGCAGCTCCGGGGGGGTGTACGAGCAGTACTTC; CDR3: CASSSGGVYEQYF
J: TRBJ2-1; D: -; V: TRBV7-9; size: -; DNA: TGTGCCAGCAGCTTAGCGGGTTCCTACAATGAGCAGTTCTTC; CDR3: CASSLAGSYNEQFF
J: TRBJ2-2; D: -; V: TRBV19; size: -; DNA: TGTGCCAGTTGTCCGGAGAGGAACACCGGGGAGCTGTTTTTT; CDR3: CASCPERNTGELFF
J: TRBJ2-5; D: TRBD2; V: TRBV5-1; size: -; DNA: TGCGCCAGCAGCTTGGGAGCGGGGAGGGAAGAGACCCAGTACTTC; CDR3: CASSLGAGREETQYF
J: TRBJ1-4; D: -; V: TRBV2; size: -; DNA: TGTGCCAGCATGCGAACGCGGGTTACAGATGAAAAACTGTTTTTT; CDR3: CASMRTRVTDEKLFF
J: TRBJ1-1; D: TRBD1; V: TRBV9; size: -; DNA: TGTGCCAGCAGCGGAGGGACAGCTCTCCCGATCTGGACTGAAGCTTTCTTT; CDR3: CASSGGTALPIWTEAFF
J: TRBJ2-7; D: -; V: TRBV9; size: -; DNA: TGTGCCAGCAGCGTAGGGCAGGGTGGGTACGAGCAGTACTTC; CDR3: CASSVGQGGYEQYF
J: TRBJ1-2; D: TRBD1; V: TRBV27; size: -; DNA: TGTGCCAGCAGCCGGAGACTCGACAGGGGGAATGGCTACACCTTC; CDR3: CASSRRLDRGNGYTF
J: TRBJ2-1; D: -; V: TRBV29-1; size: -; DNA: TGCAGCGTTGAAGGGGCCTCCTTCTCCTACAATGAGCAGTTCTTC; CDR3: CSVEGASFSYNEQFF
J: TRBJ2-7; D: -; V: TRBV7-3; size: once; DNA: TGTGCCAGCAGCCTAACGGGAGGGGGCGGCTACGAGCAGTACTTC; CDR3: CASSLTGGGGYEQYF
J: TRBJ1-4; D: -; V: TRBV6-6; size: -; DNA: TGTGCCAGCAGCCTTAGTAAAAGTGTTAAGGATGAAAAACTGTTTTTT; CDR3: CASSLSKSVKDEKLFF
J: TRBJ2-3; D: TRBD1; V: TRBV6-5; size: -; DNA: TGTGCCAGCGGACTTACAGGGGTCAGTGCGGATACGCAGTATTTT; CDR3: CASGLTGVSADTQYF
J: TRBJ1-5; D: -; V: TRBV28; size: -; DNA: TGTGCCAGCAGCCCCCAGTCGGGTCCGGGTCAGCCCCAGCATTTT; CDR3: CASSPQSGPGQPQHF
J: TRBJ2-2; D: -; V: TRBV18; size: -; DNA: TGTGCCAGCTCACCCCGGGGAGCCGGAACCACCGGGGAGCTGTTTTTT; CDR3: CASSPRGAGTTGELFF
J: TRBJ2-3; D: -; V: TRBV19; size: -; DNA: TGTGCCAGTAGTATTGGGGCGTACGATACGCAGTATTTT; CDR3: CASSIGAYDTQYF
J: TRBJ2-2; D: -; V: TRBV7-3; size: -; DNA: TGTGCCAGCAGCACAGGGGGGGCCGGGGAGCTGTTTTTT; CDR3: CASSTGGAGELFF
J: TRBJ2-3; D: TRBD1; V: TRBV29-1; size: -; DNA: TGCAGCGTTGAATTCCTCAGGGGGTCCACCCCCGCAGATACGCAGTATTTT; CDR3: CSVEFLRGSTPADTQYF
J: TRBJ2-5; D: -; V: TRBV15; size: -; DNA: TGTGCCACCAGCGCTGGGACCGCCGTCCCCCGGGAGACCCAGTACTTC; CDR3: CATSAGTAVPRETQYF
J: TRBJ1-3; D: -; V: TRBV29-1; size: -; DNA: TGCAGCGTTGATGGCAGGGGCTCTGGAAACACCATATATTTT; CDR3: CSVDGRGSGNTIYF
J: TRBJ1-5; D: -; V: TRBV6-5; size: -; DNA: TGTGCCAGCAGTTACGGGGGTAGCAATCAGCCCCAGCATTTT; CDR3: CASSYGGSNQPQHF
J: TRBJ1-5; D: TRBD1; V: TRBV28; size: -; DNA: TGTGCCATCGCAGGGGGCAACGAGGGTCAGCCCCAGCATTTT; CDR3: CAIAGGNEGQPQHF
J: TRBJ1-1; D: -; V: TRBV6-9; size: -; DNA: TGTGCCAGCAGTATACAAAATCTGGGAACTGAAGCTTTCTTT; CDR3: CASSIQNLGTEAFF
J: TRBJ1-1; D: -; V: TRBV7-9; size: -; DNA: TGTGCCAGCAATCGGATAATGAACACTGAAGCTTTCTTT; CDR3: CASNRIMNTEAFF
J: TRBJ2-3; D: TRBD1; V: TRBV29-1; size: -; DNA: TGCAGCGTTGCACAGGGGGTCAACACAGATACGCAGTATTTT; CDR3: CSVAQGVNTDTQYF
J: TRBJ2-7; D: -; V: TRBV12-3/TRBV12-4; size: -; DNA: TGTGCCAGCAGGAAATATGGTGGGGGATCGCAGTACTTC; CDR3: CASRKYGGGSQYF
J: TRBJ1-2; D: -; V: TRBV12-5; size: -; DNA: TGTGCTAGTGGTTTGGTGTCGTCAGCCTGGGGCTACACCTTC; CDR3: CASGLVSSAWGYTF
J: TRBJ1-2; D: -; V: TRBV4-1; size: -; DNA: TGCGCCAGCAGCCAAGACAGGAGTACTAACTATGGCTACACCTTC; CDR3: CASSQDRSTNYGYTF
J: TRBJ1-2; D: -; V: TRBV28; size: once; DNA: TGTGCCAGCACCCGACAGGACTATGGCTACACCTTC; CDR3: CASTRQDYGYTF
J: TRBJ2-6; D: -; V: TRBV7-7; size: -; DNA: TGTGCCAGCAGCTTGTCGATGGGGGCCAACGTCCTGACTTTC; CDR3: CASSLSMGANVLTF
J: TRBJ1-1; D: -; V: TRBV9; size: -; DNA: TGTGCCAGCAGCGTAGCCAGCCTGAACACTGAAGCTTTCTTT; CDR3: CASSVASLNTEAFF
J: TRBJ1-1; D: -; V: TRBV9; size: -; DNA: TGTGCCAGCAGCGTGAGGACCGGGTCGGAGACTGAAGCTTTCTTT; CDR3: CASSVRTGSETEAFF
J: TRBJ1-4; D: -; V: TRBV3-1/TRBV3-2; size: -; DNA: TGTGCCAGCAGCCGCGCCGGACAGAGAAATGAAAAACTGTTTTTT; CDR3: CASSRAGQRNEKLFF
J: TRBJ2-1; D: TRBD1; V: TRBV5-4; size: -; DNA: TGTGCCAGCAGATACCGGGACAGGGAGTATGAGCAGTTCTTC; CDR3: CASRYRDREYEQFF
J: TRBJ2-6; D: -; V: TRBV19; size: once; DNA: TGTGCCAGTAGTTCGACCTCGGGTACTGGGGCCAACGTCCTGACTTTC; CDR3: CASSSTSGTGANVLTF
J: TRBJ1-4; D: -; V: TRBV4-2; size: -; DNA: TGTGCCAGCAGCCAACGAAACACTGCAACTAATGAAAAACTGTTTTTT; CDR3: CASSQRNTATNEKLFF
J: TRBJ1-3; D: -; V: TRBV7-8; size: -; DNA: TGTGCCAGCAGTCCTCAACCCCTCTCTGGAAACACCATATATTTT; CDR3: CASSPQPLSGNTIYF
J: TRBJ2-3; D: -; V: TRBV11-2; size: -; DNA: TGTGCCAGCAGCAGGGGGGATACGCAGTATTTT; CDR3: CASSRGDTQYF
J: TRBJ2-3; D: TRBD2; V: TRBV7-3; size: -; DNA: TGTGCCAGCAGAATTAGCGGGGGGGCCGCAGATACGCAGTATTTT; CDR3: CASRISGGAADTQYF
J: TRBJ1-1; D: -; V: TRBV7-9; size: -; DNA: TGTGCCAGCAGCGCGACAGTGAACACTGAAGCTTTCTTT; CDR3: CASSATVNTEAFF
J: TRBJ2-3; D: -; V: TRBV2; size: -; DNA: TGTGCCAGCAGCCTGATGGGGCGCGGCACAGATACGCAGTATTTT; CDR3: CASSLMGRGTDTQYF
J: TRBJ1-2; D: -; V: TRBV18; size: -; DNA: TGTGCCAGCTCACCGGGGGGGGACTATGGCTACACCTTC; CDR3: CASSPGGDYGYTF
J: TRBJ2-1; D: -; V: TRBV2; size: -; DNA: TGTGCCAGCGGTCAAGGACTGAACAATGAGCAGTTCTTC; CDR3: CASGQGLNNEQFF